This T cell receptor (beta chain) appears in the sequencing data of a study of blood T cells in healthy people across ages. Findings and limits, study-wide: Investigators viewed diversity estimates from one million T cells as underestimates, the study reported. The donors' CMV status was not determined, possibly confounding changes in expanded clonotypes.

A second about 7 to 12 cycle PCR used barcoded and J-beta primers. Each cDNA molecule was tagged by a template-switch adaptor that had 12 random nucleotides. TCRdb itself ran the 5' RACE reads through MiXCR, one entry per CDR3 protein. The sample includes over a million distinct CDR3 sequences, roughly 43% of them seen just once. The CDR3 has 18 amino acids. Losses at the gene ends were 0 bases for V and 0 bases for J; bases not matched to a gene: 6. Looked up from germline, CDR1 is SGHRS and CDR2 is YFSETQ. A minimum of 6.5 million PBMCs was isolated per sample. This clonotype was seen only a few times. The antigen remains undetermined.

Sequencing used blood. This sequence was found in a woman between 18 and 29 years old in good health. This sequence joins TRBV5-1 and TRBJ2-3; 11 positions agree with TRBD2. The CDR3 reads CASSLGPSGGPSTDTQYF. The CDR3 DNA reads TGCGCCAGCAGCTTGGGGCCTAGCGGGGGGCCCAGCACAGATACGCAGTATTTT.